This record covers a single T cell receptor (beta chain). The PCR was carried out with 60 Vbeta primers and 13 Jbeta primers. The assay was immunoSEQ multiplex PCR, and TCRdb's table has in-frame clones only and misses some. Among roughly 160,000 clones listed, around 80% were seen once. The CDR3 totals 14 residues. Germline V gene sequence: CDR1 MNHEY, CDR2 SMNVEV (reference sequence). The V and J ends lost 2 bases and 7 bases, in that order; junction bases with no gene match: 8. This sample is drawn from a study of cytomegalovirus exposure and HLA in healthy donors. This rearrangement joins TRBV27 to TRBJ2-7; 7 nucleotides agree with TRBD2. The sequence was obtained from a male donor in good health and CMV-seronegative. Sample: PBMCs. The CDR3 DNA sequence: TGTGCCAGCAGTTTAGCGGGAGAGGCGTGGGAGCAGTACTTC. It is translated as CASSLAGEAWEQYF.